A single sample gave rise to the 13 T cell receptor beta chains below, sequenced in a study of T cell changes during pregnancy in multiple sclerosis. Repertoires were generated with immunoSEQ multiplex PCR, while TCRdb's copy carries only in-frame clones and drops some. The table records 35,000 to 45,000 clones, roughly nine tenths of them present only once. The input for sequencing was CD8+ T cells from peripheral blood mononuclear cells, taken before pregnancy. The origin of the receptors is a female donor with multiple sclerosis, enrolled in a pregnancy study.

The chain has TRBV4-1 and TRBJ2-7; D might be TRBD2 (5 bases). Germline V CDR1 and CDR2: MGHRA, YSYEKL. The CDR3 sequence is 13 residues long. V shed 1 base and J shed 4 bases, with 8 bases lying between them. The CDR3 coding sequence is TGCGCCAGCAGCCAAGGGGAGCTTTACGAGCAGTACTTC. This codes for CASSQGELYEQYF.

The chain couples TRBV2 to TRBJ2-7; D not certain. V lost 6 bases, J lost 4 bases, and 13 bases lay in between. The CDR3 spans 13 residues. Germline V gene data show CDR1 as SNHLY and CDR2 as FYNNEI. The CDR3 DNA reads TGTGCCAGCAGCGGTGGTTCCCTTTACGAGCAGTACTTC. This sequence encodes CASSGGSLYEQYF.

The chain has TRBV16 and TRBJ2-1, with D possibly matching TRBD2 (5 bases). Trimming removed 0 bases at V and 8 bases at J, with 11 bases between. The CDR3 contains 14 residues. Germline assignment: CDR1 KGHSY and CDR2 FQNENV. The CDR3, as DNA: TGTGCCAGCAGCCAATCGGAGGCCCCCCATGAGCAGTTCTTC. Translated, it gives CASSQSEAPHEQFF.

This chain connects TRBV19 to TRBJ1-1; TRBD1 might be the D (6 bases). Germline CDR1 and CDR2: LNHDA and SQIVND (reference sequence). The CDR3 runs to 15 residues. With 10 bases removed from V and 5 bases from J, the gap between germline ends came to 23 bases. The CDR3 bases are TGTGCCACTAGACAGGCGGATACCCCACCTACTGAAGCTTTCTTT. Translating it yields CATRQADTPPTEAFF.

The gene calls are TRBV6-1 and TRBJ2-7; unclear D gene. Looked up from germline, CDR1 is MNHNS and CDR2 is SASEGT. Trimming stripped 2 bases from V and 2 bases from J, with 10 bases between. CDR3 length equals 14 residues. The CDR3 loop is CASSEYEPPYEQYF. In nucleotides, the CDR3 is TGTGCCAGCAGTGAATATGAGCCCCCCTACGAGCAGTACTTC.

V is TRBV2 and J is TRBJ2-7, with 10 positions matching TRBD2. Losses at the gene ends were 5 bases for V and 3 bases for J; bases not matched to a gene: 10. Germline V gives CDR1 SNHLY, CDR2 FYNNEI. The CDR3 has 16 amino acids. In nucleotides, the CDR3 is TGTGCCAGCAGTCCGGGACTAGCGCTAACCATCTACGAGCAGTACTTC. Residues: CASSPGLALTIYEQYF.

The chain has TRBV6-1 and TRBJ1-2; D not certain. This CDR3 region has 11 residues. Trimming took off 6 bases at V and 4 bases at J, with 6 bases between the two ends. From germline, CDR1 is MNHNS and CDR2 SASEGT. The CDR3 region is CASSYVYGYTF. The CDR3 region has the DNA TGTGCCAGCAGCTATGTCTATGGCTACACCTTC.

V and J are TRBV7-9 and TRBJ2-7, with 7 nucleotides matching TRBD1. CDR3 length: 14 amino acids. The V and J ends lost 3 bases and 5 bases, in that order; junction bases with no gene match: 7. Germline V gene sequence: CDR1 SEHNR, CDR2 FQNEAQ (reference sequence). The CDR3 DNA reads TGTGCCAGCAGCTTTACCGACAGGGAACACGAGCAGTACTTC. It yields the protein CASSFTDREHEQYF.

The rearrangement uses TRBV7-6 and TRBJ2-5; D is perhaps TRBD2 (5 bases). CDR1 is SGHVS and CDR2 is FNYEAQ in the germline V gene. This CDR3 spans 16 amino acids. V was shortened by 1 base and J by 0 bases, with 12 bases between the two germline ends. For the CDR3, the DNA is TGTGCCAGCAGCTTAGGGGAGCACCTGTACCAAGAGACCCAGTACTTC. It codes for CASSLGEHLYQETQYF.

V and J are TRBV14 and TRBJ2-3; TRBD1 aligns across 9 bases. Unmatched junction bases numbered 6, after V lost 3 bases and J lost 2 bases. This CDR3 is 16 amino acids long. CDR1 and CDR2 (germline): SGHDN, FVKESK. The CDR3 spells CASSHGTGKITDTQYF. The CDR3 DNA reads TGTGCCAGCAGCCATGGGACAGGGAAAATCACAGATACGCAGTATTTT. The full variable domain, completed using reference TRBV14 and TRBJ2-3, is EAGVTQFPSHSVIEKGQTVTLRCDPISGHDNLYWYRRVMGKEIKFLLHFVKESKQDESGMPNNRFLAERTGGTYSTLKVQPAELEDSGVYFCASSHGTGKITDTQYFGPGTRLTVL.

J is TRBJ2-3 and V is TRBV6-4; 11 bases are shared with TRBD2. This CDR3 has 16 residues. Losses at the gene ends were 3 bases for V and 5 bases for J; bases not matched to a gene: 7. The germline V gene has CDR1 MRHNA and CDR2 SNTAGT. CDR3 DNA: TGTGCCAGCAGTGATGCCGGGACTAGCGGAGTAGATACGCAGTATTTT. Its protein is CASSDAGTSGVDTQYF.

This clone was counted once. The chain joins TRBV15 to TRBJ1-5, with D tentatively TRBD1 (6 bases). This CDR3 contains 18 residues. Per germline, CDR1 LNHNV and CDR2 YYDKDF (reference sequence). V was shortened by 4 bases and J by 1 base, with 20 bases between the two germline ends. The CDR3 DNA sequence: TGTGCCACCAGCAAACATACCCAGGGGTTCGCGAGCAATCAGCCCCAGCATTTT. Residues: CATSKHTQGFASNQPQHF. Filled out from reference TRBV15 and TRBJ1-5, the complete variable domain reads DAMVIQNPRYQVTQFGKPVTLSCSQTLNHNVMYWYQQKSSQAPKLLFHYYDKDFNNEADTPDNFQSRRPNTSFCFLDIRSPGLGDTAMYLCATSKHTQGFASNQPQHFGDGTRLSIL.

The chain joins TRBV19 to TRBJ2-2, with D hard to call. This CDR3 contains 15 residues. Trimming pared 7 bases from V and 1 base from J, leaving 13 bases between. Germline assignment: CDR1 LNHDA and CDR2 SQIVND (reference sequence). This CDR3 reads CASTVRGGNTGELFF. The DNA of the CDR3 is TGTGCCAGTACAGTTCGTGGTGGGAACACCGGGGAGCTGTTTTTT.